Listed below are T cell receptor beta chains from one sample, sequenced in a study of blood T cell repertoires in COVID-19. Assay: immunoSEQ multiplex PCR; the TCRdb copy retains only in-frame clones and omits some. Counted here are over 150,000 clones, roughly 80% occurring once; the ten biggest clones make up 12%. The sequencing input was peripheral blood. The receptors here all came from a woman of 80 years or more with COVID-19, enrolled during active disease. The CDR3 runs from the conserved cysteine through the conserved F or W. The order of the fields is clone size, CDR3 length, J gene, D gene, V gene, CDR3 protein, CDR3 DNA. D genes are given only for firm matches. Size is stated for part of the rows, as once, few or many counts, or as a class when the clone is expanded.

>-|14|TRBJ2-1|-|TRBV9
CASSVGASYNEQFF
TGTGCCAGCAGCGTAGGAGCTTCCTACAATGAGCAGTTCTTC
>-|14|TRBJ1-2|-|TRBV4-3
CASSHDRAKSGYTF
TGCGCCAGCAGCCATGACAGAGCCAAGAGTGGCTACACCTTC
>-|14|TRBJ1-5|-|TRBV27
CASRTNRFGQPQHF
TGTGCCAGCAGGACAAACAGGTTTGGTCAGCCCCAGCATTTT
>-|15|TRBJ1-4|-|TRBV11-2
CASSLDRATNEKLFF
TGTGCCAGCAGCTTAGATCGGGCAACTAATGAAAAACTGTTTTTT
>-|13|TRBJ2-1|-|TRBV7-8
CASSLLRGNEQFF
TGTGCCAGCAGCTTACTCCGCGGCAATGAGCAGTTCTTC
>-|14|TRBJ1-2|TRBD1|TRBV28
CASSFYGQGYGYTF
TGTGCCAGCAGTTTCTATGGACAGGGTTATGGCTACACCTTC
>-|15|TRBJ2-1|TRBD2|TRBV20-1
CSASQRGGAYNEQFF
TGCAGTGCTAGTCAGCGGGGGGGCGCGTACAATGAGCAGTTCTTC
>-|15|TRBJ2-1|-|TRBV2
CASEGTAGSYNEQFF
TGTGCCAGCGAGGGGACTGCGGGCTCCTACAATGAGCAGTTCTTC
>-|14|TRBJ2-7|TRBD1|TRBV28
CASGLRTGKYEQYF
TGTGCCAGCGGCCTTAGGACAGGGAAGTACGAGCAGTACTTC
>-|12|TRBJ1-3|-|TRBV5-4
CASRGVGNTIYF
TGTGCCAGCAGAGGGGTTGGAAACACCATATATTTT
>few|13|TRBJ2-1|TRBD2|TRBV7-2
CASSLSGRAEQFF
TGTGCCAGCAGCTTATCTGGGAGGGCTGAGCAGTTCTTC
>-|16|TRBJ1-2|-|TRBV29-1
CSASGTPRGGNYGYTF
TGCAGCGCTTCCGGGACCCCACGGGGGGGTAACTATGGCTACACCTTC
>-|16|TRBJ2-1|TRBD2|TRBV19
CASSIAWTSRNNEQFF
TGTGCCAGTAGTATAGCCTGGACTAGCCGCAACAATGAGCAGTTCTTC
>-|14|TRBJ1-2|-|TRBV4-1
CASSQRQGLYGYTF
TGCGCCAGCAGCCAAAGGCAGGGCCTCTATGGCTACACCTTC
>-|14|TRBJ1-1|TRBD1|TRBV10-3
CATGRQGASTEAFF
TGTGCCACCGGAAGACAGGGGGCGAGCACTGAAGCTTTCTTT
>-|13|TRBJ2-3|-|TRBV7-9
CASSPDNTDTQYF
TGTGCCAGCAGCCCGGACAATACAGATACGCAGTATTTT
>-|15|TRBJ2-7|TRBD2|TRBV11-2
CASSFSGGLGGEQYF
TGTGCCAGCAGCTTTAGCGGGGGCCTCGGGGGGGAGCAGTACTTC
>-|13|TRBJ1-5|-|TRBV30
CAWSPSEAQPQHF
TGTGCCTGGAGCCCCAGCGAAGCCCAGCCCCAGCATTTT
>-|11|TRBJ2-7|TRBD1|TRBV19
CASSTRDRAYF
TGTGCCAGTAGTACCCGGGACAGGGCGTACTTC
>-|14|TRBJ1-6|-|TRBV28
CASSFTWREGPLHF
TGTGCCAGCAGTTTCACGTGGAGGGAGGGACCCCTCCACTTT